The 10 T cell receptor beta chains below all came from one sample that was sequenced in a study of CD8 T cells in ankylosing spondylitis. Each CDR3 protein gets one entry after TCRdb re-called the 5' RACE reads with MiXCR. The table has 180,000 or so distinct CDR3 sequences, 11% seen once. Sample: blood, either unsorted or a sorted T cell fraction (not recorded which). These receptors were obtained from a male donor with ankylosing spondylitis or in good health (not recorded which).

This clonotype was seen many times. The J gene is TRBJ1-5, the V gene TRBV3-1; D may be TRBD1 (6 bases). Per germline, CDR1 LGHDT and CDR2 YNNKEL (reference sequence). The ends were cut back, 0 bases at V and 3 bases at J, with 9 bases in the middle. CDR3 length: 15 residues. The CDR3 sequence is CASSQDRQVNQPQHF. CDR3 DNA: TGTGCCAGCAGCCAAGACCGACAGGTCAATCAGCCCCAGCATTTT.

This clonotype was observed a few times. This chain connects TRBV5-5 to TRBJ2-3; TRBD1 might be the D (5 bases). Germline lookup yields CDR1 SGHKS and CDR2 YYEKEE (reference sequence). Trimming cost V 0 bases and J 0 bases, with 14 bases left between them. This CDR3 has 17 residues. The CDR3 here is CASSLALRAISTDTQYF. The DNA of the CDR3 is TGTGCCAGCAGCTTGGCGCTCAGGGCGATAAGCACAGATACGCAGTATTTT.

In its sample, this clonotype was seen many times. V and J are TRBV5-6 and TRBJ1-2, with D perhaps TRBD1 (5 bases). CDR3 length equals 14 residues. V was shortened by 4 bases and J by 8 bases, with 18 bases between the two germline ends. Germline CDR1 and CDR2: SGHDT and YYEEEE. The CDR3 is CASSPRGGTSGYTF. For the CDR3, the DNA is TGTGCCAGCAGCCCCCGGGGGGGGACTAGCGGCTACACCTTC.

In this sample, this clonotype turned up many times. The CDR3 reads CSARGIEALHF. The CDR3 DNA reads as TGCAGTGCTAGAGGGATCGAAGCCCTCCACTTT. The rearrangement uses TRBV20-1 and TRBJ1-6; D not resolved. V was shortened by 1 base and J by 14 bases, with 9 bases between the two germline ends. Germline CDR1 DFQATT, CDR2 SNEGSKA (reference sequence). The CDR3 is 11 amino acids.

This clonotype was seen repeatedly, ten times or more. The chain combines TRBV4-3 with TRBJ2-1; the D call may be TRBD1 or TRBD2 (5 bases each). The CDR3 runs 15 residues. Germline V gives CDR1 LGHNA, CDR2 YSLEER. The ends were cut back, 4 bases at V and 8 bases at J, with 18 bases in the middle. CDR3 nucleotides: TGCGCCAGCAGCCGGTTCCGGGGCCCTAGTGATGAGCAGTTCTTC. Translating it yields CASSRFRGPSDEQFF.

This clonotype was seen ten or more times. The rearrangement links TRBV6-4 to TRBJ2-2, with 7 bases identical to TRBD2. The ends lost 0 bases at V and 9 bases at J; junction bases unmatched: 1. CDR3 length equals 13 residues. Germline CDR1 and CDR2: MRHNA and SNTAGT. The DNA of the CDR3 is TGTGCCAGCAGTGACTCCGGGACTAGGGAGCTGTTTTTT. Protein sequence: CASSDSGTRELFF.

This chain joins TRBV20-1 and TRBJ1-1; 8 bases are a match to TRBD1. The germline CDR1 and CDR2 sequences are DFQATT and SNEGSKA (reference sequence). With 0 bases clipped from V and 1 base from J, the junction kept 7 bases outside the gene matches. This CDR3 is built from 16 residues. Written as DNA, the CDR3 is TGCAGTGCTAGAGAGCCGACAGGGGCTAGGAACACTGAAGCTTTCTTT. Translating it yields CSAREPTGARNTEAFF.

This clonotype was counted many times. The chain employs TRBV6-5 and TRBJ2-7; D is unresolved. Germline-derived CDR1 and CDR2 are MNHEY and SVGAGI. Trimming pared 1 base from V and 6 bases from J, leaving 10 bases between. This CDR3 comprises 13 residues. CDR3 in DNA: TGTGCCAGCAGTTACTTCGGCGAGCGCGAGCAGTACTTC. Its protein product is CASSYFGEREQYF.

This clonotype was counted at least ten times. The DNA of the CDR3 is TGTGCCAGCAGCCCCCGACTTGCCTCTGGAAACACCATATATTTT. Translation gives CASSPRLASGNTIYF. The genes are TRBV7-8 and TRBJ1-3; no firm D call. The CDR3 has 15 amino acids. CDR1 is SGHVS, CDR2 FQNEAQ, per germline. V lost 5 bases and J 0 bases, leaving 11 bases between the germline ends.

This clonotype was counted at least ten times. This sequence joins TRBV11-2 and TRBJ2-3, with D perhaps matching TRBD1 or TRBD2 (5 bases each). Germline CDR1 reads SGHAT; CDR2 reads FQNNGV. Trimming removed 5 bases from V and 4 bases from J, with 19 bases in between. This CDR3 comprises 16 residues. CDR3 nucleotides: TGTGCCAGCAGCCACCTCCGGGGCAAGTCGGCAGATACGCAGTATTTT. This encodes CASSHLRGKSADTQYF.